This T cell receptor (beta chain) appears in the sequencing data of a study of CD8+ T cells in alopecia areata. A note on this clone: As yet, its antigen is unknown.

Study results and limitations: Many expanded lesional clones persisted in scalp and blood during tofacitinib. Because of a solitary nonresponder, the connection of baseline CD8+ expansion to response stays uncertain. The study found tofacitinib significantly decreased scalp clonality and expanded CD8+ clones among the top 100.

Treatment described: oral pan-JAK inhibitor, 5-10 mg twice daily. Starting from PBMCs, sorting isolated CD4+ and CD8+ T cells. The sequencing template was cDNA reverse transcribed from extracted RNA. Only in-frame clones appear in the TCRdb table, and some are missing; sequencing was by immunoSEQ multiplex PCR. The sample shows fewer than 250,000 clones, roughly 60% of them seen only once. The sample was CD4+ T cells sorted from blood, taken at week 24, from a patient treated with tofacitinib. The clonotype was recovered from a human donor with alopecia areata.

The CDR3 loop reads CASSIRKSPLHF. The CDR3 DNA reads as TGTGCCAGTAGTATCCGAAAGTCACCCCTCCACTTT. The gene calls are TRBV19 and TRBJ1-6; D ambiguous. The V and J ends lost 3 bases and 10 bases respectively, with 7 bases between them. Per the germline V gene, CDR1 is LNHDA and CDR2 is SQIVND (reference sequence). The CDR3 has 12 amino acids. Full variable domain (missing parts from reference TRBV19 and TRBJ1-6): DGGITQSPKYLFRKEGQNVTLSCEQNLNHDAMYWYRQDPGQGLRLIYYSQIVNDFQKGDIAEGYSVSREKKESFPLTVTSAQKNPTAFYLCASSIRKSPLHFGNGTRLTVT.